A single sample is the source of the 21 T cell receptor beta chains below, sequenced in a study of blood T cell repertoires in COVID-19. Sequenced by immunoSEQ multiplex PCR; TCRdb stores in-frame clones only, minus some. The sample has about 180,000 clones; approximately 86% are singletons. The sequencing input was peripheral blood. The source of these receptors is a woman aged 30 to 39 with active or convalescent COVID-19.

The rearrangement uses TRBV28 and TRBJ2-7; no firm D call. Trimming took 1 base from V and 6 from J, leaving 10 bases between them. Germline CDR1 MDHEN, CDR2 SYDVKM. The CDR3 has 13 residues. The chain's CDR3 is CASSLFAGSEQYF. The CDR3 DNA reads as TGTGCCAGCAGTTTATTCGCAGGTTCCGAGCAGTACTTC.

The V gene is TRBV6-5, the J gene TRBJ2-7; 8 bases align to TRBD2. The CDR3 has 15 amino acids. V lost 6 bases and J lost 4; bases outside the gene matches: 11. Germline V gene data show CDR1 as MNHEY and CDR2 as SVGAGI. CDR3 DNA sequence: TGTGCCAGCAGCGCCGCCGGGACTAGAAGATACGAGCAGTACTTC. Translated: CASSAAGTRRYEQYF.

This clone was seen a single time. For the CDR3, the DNA is TGTGCCACCAGTGATAGCTCCGGGACAGGGAGCAATCAGCCCCAGCATTTT. Translation gives CATSDSSGTGSNQPQHF. This chain links TRBV24-1 with TRBJ1-5; 9 bases match TRBD1. Germline V CDR1 and CDR2: KGHDR, SFDVKD. The CDR3 is made up of 17 amino acids. After removal of 3 bases from V and 1 base from J, the junction contained 6 bases not matched to a gene.

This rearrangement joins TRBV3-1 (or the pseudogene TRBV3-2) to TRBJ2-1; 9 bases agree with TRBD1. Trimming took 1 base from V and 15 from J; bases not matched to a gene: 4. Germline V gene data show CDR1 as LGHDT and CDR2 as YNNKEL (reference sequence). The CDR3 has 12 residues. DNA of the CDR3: TGTGCCAGCAGCCAAGGACAGGGGGTATGGTTCTTC. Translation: CASSQGQGVWFF.

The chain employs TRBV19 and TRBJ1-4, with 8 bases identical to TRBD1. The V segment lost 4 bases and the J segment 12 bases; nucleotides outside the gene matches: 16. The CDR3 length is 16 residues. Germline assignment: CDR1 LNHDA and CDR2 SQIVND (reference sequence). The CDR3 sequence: CASSRGGRTGTAELFF. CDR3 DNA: TGTGCCAGTAGTAGAGGAGGGCGGACAGGGACTGCGGAACTGTTTTTT.

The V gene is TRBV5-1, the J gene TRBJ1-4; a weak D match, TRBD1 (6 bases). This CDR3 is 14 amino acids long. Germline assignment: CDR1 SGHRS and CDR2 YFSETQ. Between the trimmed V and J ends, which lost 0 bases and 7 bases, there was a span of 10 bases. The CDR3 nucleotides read TGCGCCAGCAGCTTGGAGGCAGGGGTTGAAAAACTGTTTTTT. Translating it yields CASSLEAGVEKLFF.

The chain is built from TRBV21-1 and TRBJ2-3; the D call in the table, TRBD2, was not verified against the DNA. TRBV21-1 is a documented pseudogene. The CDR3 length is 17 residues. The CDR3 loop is CASNILAGVIPTDTQYF. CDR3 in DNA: TGTGCCAGCAATATACTAGCGGGAGTTATTCCTACAGATACGCAGTATTTT.

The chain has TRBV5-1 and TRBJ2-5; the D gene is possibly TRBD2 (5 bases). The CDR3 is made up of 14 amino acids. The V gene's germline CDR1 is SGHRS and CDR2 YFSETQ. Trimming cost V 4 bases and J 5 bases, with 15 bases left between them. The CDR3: CASSHHQPGETQYF. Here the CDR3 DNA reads TGCGCCAGCAGCCATCACCAGCCGGGGGAGACCCAGTACTTC.

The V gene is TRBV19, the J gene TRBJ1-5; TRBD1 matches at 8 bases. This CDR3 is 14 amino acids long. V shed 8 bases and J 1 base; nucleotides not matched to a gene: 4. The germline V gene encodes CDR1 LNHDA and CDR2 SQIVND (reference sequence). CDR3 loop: CASEDRVSNQPQHF. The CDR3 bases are TGTGCCAGTGAGGACAGGGTCAGCAATCAGCCCCAGCATTTT. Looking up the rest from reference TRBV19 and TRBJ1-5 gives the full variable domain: DGGITQSPKYLFRKEGQNVTLSCEQNLNHDAMYWYRQDPGQGLRLIYYSQIVNDFQKGDIAEGYSVSREKKESFPLTVTSAQKNPTAFYLCASEDRVSNQPQHFGDGTRLSIL.

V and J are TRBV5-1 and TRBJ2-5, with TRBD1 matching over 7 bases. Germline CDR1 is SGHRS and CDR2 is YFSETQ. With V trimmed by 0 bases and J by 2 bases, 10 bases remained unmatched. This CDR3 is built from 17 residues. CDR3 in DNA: TGCGCCAGCAGCTTGGATCCCGGGACAGATGGACAAGAGACCCAGTACTTC. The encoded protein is CASSLDPGTDGQETQYF.

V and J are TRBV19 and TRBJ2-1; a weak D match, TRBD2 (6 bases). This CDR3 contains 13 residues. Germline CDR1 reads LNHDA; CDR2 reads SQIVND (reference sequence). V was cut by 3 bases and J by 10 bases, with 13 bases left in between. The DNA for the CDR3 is TGTGCCAGTAGTATTCTGGGGGGAAGGGAGCAGTTCTTC. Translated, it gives CASSILGGREQFF.

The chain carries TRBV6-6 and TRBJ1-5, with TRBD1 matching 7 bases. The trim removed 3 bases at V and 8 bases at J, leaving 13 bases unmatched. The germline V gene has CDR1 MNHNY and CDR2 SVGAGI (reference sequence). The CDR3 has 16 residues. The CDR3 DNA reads TGTGCCAGCAGTTATTCCCCGACAGGGTGGTTTGAGCCCCAGCATTTT. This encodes CASSYSPTGWFEPQHF.

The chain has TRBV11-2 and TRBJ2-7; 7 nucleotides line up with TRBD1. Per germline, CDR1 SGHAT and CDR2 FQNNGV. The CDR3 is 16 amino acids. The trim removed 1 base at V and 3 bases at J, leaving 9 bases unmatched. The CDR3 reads CASSLVLPTGDYEQYF. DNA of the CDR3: TGTGCCAGCAGCTTAGTCCTCCCCACAGGGGACTACGAGCAGTACTTC.

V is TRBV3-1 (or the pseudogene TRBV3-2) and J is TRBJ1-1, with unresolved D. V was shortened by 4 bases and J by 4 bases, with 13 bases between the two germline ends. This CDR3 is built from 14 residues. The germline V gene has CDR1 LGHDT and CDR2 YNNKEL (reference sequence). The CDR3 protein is CASSPRGGITEAFF. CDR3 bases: TGTGCCAGCAGCCCCCGTGGAGGGATCACTGAAGCTTTCTTT.

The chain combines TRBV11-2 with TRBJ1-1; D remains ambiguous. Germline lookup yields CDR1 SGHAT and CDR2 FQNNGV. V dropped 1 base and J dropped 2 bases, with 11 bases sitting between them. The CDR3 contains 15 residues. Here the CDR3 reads CASSLVTPGNTEAFF. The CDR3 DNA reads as TGTGCCAGCAGCTTAGTTACCCCAGGTAACACTGAAGCTTTCTTT.

CDR3 amino acids: CASSPPIGDIYGYTF. CDR3 DNA sequence: TGTGCCAGCTCACCACCCATAGGGGACATCTATGGCTACACCTTC. The chain employs TRBV18 and TRBJ1-2; D possibly corresponds to TRBD1 (6 bases). CDR3 length equals 15 residues. V lost 0 bases and J 4 bases, leaving 12 bases between the germline ends. CDR1 and CDR2 from the germline V gene are KGHSH and LQKENI.

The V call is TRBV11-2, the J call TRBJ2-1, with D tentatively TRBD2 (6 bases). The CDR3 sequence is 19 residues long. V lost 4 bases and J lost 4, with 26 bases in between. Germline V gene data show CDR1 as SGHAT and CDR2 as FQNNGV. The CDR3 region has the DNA TGTGCCAGCAGCTGGCTGGGACTTCGCCTCGTGGGGGGTTACAATGAGCAGTTCTTC. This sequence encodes CASSWLGLRLVGGYNEQFF.

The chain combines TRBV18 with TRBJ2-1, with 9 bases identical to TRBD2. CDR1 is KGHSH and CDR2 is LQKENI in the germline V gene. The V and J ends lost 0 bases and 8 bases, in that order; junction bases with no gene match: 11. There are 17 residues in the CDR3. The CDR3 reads CASSPPDSGRRGDEQFF. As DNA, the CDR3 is TGTGCCAGCTCACCACCGGATAGCGGGAGAAGGGGAGATGAGCAGTTCTTC. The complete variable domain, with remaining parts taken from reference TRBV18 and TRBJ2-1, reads NAGVMQNPRHLVRRRGQEARLRCSPMKGHSHVYWYRQLPEEGLKFMVYLQKENIIDESGMPKERFSAEFPKEGPSILRIQQVVRGDSAAYFCASSPPDSGRRGDEQFFGPGTRLTVL.

The CDR3 DNA reads TGTGCCAGCAGTTACTTGGACAGGACCTACGAGCAGTACTTC. Protein: CASSYLDRTYEQYF. The gene calls are TRBV6-5 and TRBJ2-7; 7 bases line up with TRBD1. J was trimmed by 2 bases and V by 1 base; bases with no gene match: 2. The CDR3 extends over 14 amino acids. Germline CDR1 and CDR2: MNHEY and SVGAGI.

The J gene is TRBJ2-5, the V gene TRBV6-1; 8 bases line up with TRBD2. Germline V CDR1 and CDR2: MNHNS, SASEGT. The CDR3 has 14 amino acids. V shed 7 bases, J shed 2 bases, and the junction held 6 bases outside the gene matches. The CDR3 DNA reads TGTGCCAGCATTGGGTCTAGCGGGCAAGAGACCCAGTACTTC. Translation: CASIGSSGQETQYF.

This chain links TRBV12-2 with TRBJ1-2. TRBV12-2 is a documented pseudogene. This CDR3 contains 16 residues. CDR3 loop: CASRLAPRGGRYGYTF. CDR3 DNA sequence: TGTGCAAGTCGCTTAGCCCCCCGGGGGGGCCGGTATGGCTACACCTTC.